One sample yielded the 30 T cell receptor beta chains listed below, sequenced in a study of CD8+CD57+ T cells in acquired aplastic anemia. Only patients with CD8+CD57+ cell expansion on flow cytometry were chosen for sequencing. The template used for profiling TCR beta VDJ and CDR3 was genomic DNA. A single record per CDR3 protein comes from TCRdb applying MiXCR to the reads. The profile shows fewer than 200,000 distinct CDR3 sequences, roughly 48% of them singletons. Sequenced: sorted CD4+, CD8+, or CD8+CD57+ T cells (not recorded which) from PBMCs. The origin of the receptors is a human donor with aplastic anemia.

This clonotype appeared many times. The chain couples TRBV10-2 to TRBJ1-1; no firm D call. Germline CDR1 reads WSHSY; CDR2 reads SAAADI. V lost 8 bases and J lost 7, with 14 bases in between. This CDR3 is 12 amino acids long. The CDR3 loop is CASSPENLEAFF. DNA for the CDR3: TGCGCCAGCTCCCCCGAGAATCTTGAAGCTTTCTTT.

This clonotype was recorded at least ten times. This rearrangement joins TRBV24-1 to TRBJ1-2; tentatively, D is TRBD1 (6 bases). The CDR3 is 13 amino acids. The V and J ends lost 4 bases and 8 bases respectively, with 13 bases between them. CDR1 KGHDR and CDR2 SFDVKD come from the germline V gene. The CDR3 nucleotides are TGTGCCACCAGTGAGTCGGGGGCGCGGGGCTACACCTTC. It is translated as CATSESGARGYTF.

The chain carries TRBV2 and TRBJ2-5, with D maybe TRBD1 (6 bases). CDR3 size: 14 residues. V dropped 5 bases and J dropped 5 bases, with 15 bases sitting between them. Germline V gives CDR1 SNHLY, CDR2 FYNNEI. CDR3 in amino acids: CASSRNRVVETQYF. The DNA of the CDR3 is TGTGCCAGCAGTAGGAACAGGGTTGTGGAGACCCAGTACTTC.

This clonotype appeared many times. Its ends do not fully match the called genes, so a read error is possible. The V gene is TRBV19, the J gene TRBJ2-1, with 9 bases that match TRBD1. CDR3 length equals 15 residues. Germline lookup yields CDR1 LNHDA and CDR2 SQIVND (reference sequence). This CDR3 is CASRPGQGFYDEQFF. The CDR3 region has the DNA TGTGCCAGTAGGCCGGGACAGGGCTTCTACGATGAGCAGTTCTTC.

Note on this clonotype: At one boundary the junction diverges from the germline segment, which might be a read error. The rearrangement joins TRBV7-2 to TRBJ2-4; no definite D call. The CDR3 runs 11 residues. Germline-derived CDR1 and CDR2 are SGHTA and FQGNSA. The CDR3 loop is CASGLGVIQYF. For the CDR3, the DNA is TGTGCCAGCGGCTTAGGCGTCATTCAGTACTTC.

V usage is TRBV2 and J usage is TRBJ2-1; no firm D call. Trimming took 4 bases from V and 9 from J, leaving 7 bases between them. CDR3 length equals 11 residues. Germline V gene data show CDR1 as SNHLY and CDR2 as FYNNEI. CDR3 protein: CASSALGEQFF. CDR3 bases: TGTGCCAGCAGTGCCCTAGGTGAGCAGTTCTTC. Together with reference TRBV2 and TRBJ2-1, the CDR3 gives the full variable domain: EPEVTQTPSHQVTQMGQEVILRCVPISNHLYFYWYRQILGQKVEFLVSFYNNEISEKSEIFDDQFSVERPDGSNFTLKIRSTKLEDSAMYFCASSALGEQFFGPGTRLTVL.

V is TRBV5-1 and J is TRBJ2-7; D unclear. In germline, CDR1 is SGHRS, CDR2 YFSETQ. CDR3 size: 14 residues. V was clipped by 3 bases and J by 5 bases, with 15 bases between them. The CDR3 region has the DNA TGCGCCAGCAGCTCAGGAGACCTCTTGAACGAGCAGTACTTC. This codes for CASSSGDLLNEQYF.

DNA for the CDR3: TGTGCCAGTAGTATCCAAACAGGGTCGAACTATGGCTACACCTTC. This translates into CASSIQTGSNYGYTF. The V gene is TRBV19, the J gene TRBJ1-2, with D perhaps matching TRBD1 (6 bases). The CDR3 extends over 15 amino acids. The germline V and J ends were trimmed by 3 bases and 2 bases, with 13 bases remaining between them. Germline V CDR1 and CDR2: LNHDA, SQIVND (reference sequence).

In this sample, this clonotype turned up many times. The CDR3 nucleotides read TGTGCCAGTAGCCCAGAGTGGACAGTTCTAACTAATGAAAAACTGTTTTTT. Encoded protein: CASSPEWTVLTNEKLFF. The gene calls are TRBV19 and TRBJ1-4; possibly TRBD1 for D (6 bases). V shed 6 bases and J shed 1 base, with 18 bases lying between them. Germline assignment: CDR1 LNHDA and CDR2 SQIVND (reference sequence). This CDR3 has 17 amino acids.

This clonotype has just one count. The J gene is TRBJ1-5, the V gene TRBV19; D is uncertain. Trimming shortened V by 5 bases and J by 6 bases, and 11 bases separated the two germline ends. CDR1 and CDR2 (germline): LNHDA, SQIVND (reference sequence). The CDR3 covers 13 residues. The CDR3: CASSQAGGQPQHF. CDR3 DNA: TGTGCCAGTAGTCAAGCGGGAGGTCAGCCCCAGCATTTT. Drawing the rest from reference TRBV19 and TRBJ1-5, the complete variable domain is DGGITQSPKYLFRKEGQNVTLSCEQNLNHDAMYWYRQDPGQGLRLIYYSQIVNDFQKGDIAEGYSVSREKKESFPLTVTSAQKNPTAFYLCASSQAGGQPQHFGDGTRLSIL.

V usage is TRBV9 and J usage is TRBJ2-2, with D perhaps given as TRBD1 or TRBD2 (6 bases each). Trimming cost V 3 bases and J 3 bases, with 15 bases left between them. Germline V gene lookup returns CDR1 SGDLS and CDR2 YYNGEE. CDR3 length: 16 amino acids. The CDR3 is CASSEMGGPHTGELFF. CDR3 sequence (DNA): TGTGCCAGCAGCGAGATGGGGGGCCCCCACACCGGGGAGCTGTTTTTT.

This clonotype was recorded many times. The chain recombines TRBV19 with TRBJ2-3, with D uncertain. CDR3 size: 13 residues. The ends were cut back, 4 bases at V and 1 base at J, with 6 bases in the middle. Per germline, CDR1 LNHDA and CDR2 SQIVND (reference sequence). This chain's CDR3 is CASSTGRTDTQYF. The CDR3 DNA is TGTGCCAGTAGTACCGGGCGCACAGATACGCAGTATTTT.

This clonotype was observed at least ten times. This sequence joins TRBV9 and TRBJ1-1; D uncertain. Trimming took 4 bases from V and 1 from J, leaving 11 bases between them. This CDR3 has 14 residues. CDR1 is SGDLS and CDR2 is YYNGEE in the germline V gene. The DNA of the CDR3 is TGTGCCAGCAGCACCTCCCGACAGAACACTGAAGCTTTCTTT. Translating gives CASSTSRQNTEAFF.

This clonotype was recorded at least ten times. The chain recombines TRBV7-3 with TRBJ1-3; D is unclear. This CDR3 region has 16 residues. V lost 3 bases and J 0 bases, leaving 12 bases between the germline ends. CDR1 is SGHTA, CDR2 FQGTGA, per germline. CDR3 nucleotides: TGTGCCAGCAGCTTTTCCAGCAAGTACTCTGGAAACACCATATATTTT. Protein product: CASSFSSKYSGNTIYF.

The gene calls are TRBV15 and TRBJ2-7; TRBD1 matches at 7 bases. This CDR3 is 15 amino acids long. J gave up 0 bases and V 5 bases, and 7 bases lay outside the gene matches. The germline CDR1 and CDR2 sequences are LNHNV and YYDKDF (reference sequence). CDR3: CATSPGTESSYEQYF. In DNA form, the CDR3 reads TGTGCCACCAGCCCCGGGACAGAGAGCTCCTACGAGCAGTACTTC.

This chain uses TRBV19 with TRBJ2-3; 11 nucleotides match TRBD1. Germline-derived CDR1 and CDR2 are LNHDA and SQIVND (reference sequence). This CDR3 spans 14 amino acids. V lost 6 bases to trimming and J lost 4 bases; unmatched junction nucleotides: 3. The chain's CDR3 is CASRRGQGADTQYF. CDR3 sequence (DNA): TGTGCCAGTAGAAGGGGACAGGGGGCAGATACGCAGTATTTT.

The chain joins TRBV10-3 to TRBJ2-5; no definite D call. The CDR3 is made up of 16 amino acids. Trimming took 3 bases from V and 4 from J, leaving 18 bases between them. Germline V gene lookup returns CDR1 ENHRY and CDR2 SYGVKD. For the CDR3, the DNA is TGTGCCATCAGTGAAAGAACAGTCTCTTTGCCAGAGACCCAGTACTTC. Its translation is CAISERTVSLPETQYF.

The table lists this clonotype with many counts. V and J are TRBV20-1 and TRBJ2-3; 10 bases are shared with TRBD2. The V and J ends lost 6 bases and 2 bases, in that order; junction bases with no gene match: 5. CDR3 length: 14 amino acids. The germline CDR1 and CDR2 sequences are DFQATT and SNEGSKA (reference sequence). The CDR3 DNA is TGCAGTGCAGAGCGGGGGGGAAACACAGATACGCAGTATTTT. Translating it yields CSAERGGNTDTQYF.

This clonotype turned up a few times. The rearrangement uses TRBV10-3 and TRBJ1-2; D gene uncertain. V lost 3 bases, J lost 8 bases, and 16 bases lay in between. The CDR3 is 14 residues long. Germline loops: CDR1 ENHRY, CDR2 SYGVKD. In DNA, the CDR3 is TGTGCCATCAGTGAACCCGGGCCATCGAGGGGCTACACCTTC. As protein: CAISEPGPSRGYTF.

On this clonotype itself: A clone one base away is much larger, so this may be a read error. This chain uses TRBV9 with TRBJ2-7, with TRBD1 matching over 8 bases. Germline assignment: CDR1 SGDLS and CDR2 YYNGEE. V shed 1 base and J 10 bases; nucleotides not matched to a gene: 7. The CDR3 sequence is 13 residues long. The chain's CDR3 is CASSVLDRGDQYF. The DNA for the CDR3 is TGTGCCAGCAGCGTACTCGACAGGGGCGACCAGTACTTC. The variable domain in full, with the rest retrieved from reference TRBV9 and TRBJ2-7, is DSGVTQTPKHLITATGQRVTLRCSPRSGDLSVYWYQQSLDQGLQFLIQYYNGEERAKGNILERFSAQQFPDLHSELNLSSLELGDSALYFCASSVLDRGDQYFGPGTRLTVT.

This clonotype was recorded a few times. A read error may be the cause here, since a much bigger clone is one base away. This rearrangement joins TRBV5-6 to TRBJ1-5, with 7 positions matching TRBD1. Germline V gene data show CDR1 as SGHDT and CDR2 as YYEEEE. CDR3 length: 14 amino acids. V lost 3 bases to trimming and J lost 9 bases; unmatched junction nucleotides: 9. CDR3 coding DNA: TGTGCCAGCAGCTCCGGGACAGATCCATCGCCCCAGCATTTT. The encoded protein is CASSSGTDPSPQHF.

The chain is built from TRBV15 and TRBJ2-3, with 8 bases identical to TRBD1. After removal of 3 bases from V and 2 bases from J, the junction contained 4 bases not matched to a gene. There are 15 residues in the CDR3. In germline, CDR1 is LNHNV, CDR2 YYDKDF (reference sequence). For the CDR3, the DNA is TGTGCCACCAGCAGGGACAGGGTTCTCACAGATACGCAGTATTTT. Protein sequence: CATSRDRVLTDTQYF.

In its sample, this clonotype was seen once. V is TRBV19 and J is TRBJ1-5, with a tentative D call TRBD1 (6 bases). V lost 5 bases and J lost 5, with 16 bases in between. The CDR3 is 15 residues long. Germline V gene data show CDR1 as LNHDA and CDR2 as SQIVND (reference sequence). This chain's CDR3 is CASSRNRVDHQPQHF. The CDR3, as DNA: TGTGCCAGTAGTCGCAACAGGGTCGACCATCAGCCCCAGCATTTT.

This clonotype appeared many times. This rearrangement joins TRBV27 to TRBJ1-6; maybe TRBD1 (5 bases). Germline V gives CDR1 MNHEY, CDR2 SMNVEV (reference sequence). Trimming removed 5 bases from V and 11 bases from J, with 13 bases in between. CDR3 length equals 13 residues. CDR3 protein: CASSRRVWAPLHF. In DNA form, the CDR3 reads TGTGCCAGCAGTCGCAGGGTCTGGGCACCCCTCCACTTT.

The genes are TRBV20-1 and TRBJ2-5; unclear D gene. The germline gives CDR1 DFQATT, CDR2 SNEGSKA (reference sequence). This CDR3 region has 13 residues. The V end lost 3 bases, the J end lost 3 bases, and 11 bases lay between the germline ends. CDR3 nucleotides: TGCAGTGCTAGCCTACAGCCCGAAGAGACCCAGTACTTC. It yields the protein CSASLQPEETQYF.

The table lists this clonotype with many counts. The V and J genes are TRBV2 and TRBJ1-1, with TRBD1 matching 7 bases. The CDR3 sequence is 17 residues long. J was trimmed by 0 bases and V by 4 bases; bases with no gene match: 11. From germline, CDR1 is SNHLY and CDR2 FYNNEI. CDR3 region: CASSGTSGQTMNTEAFF. As DNA, the CDR3 is TGTGCCAGCAGTGGCACTTCGGGACAGACGATGAACACTGAAGCTTTCTTT.

On this clonotype: A single base separates this from a much larger clone, so it may be a read error. The chain carries TRBV6-1 and TRBJ1-1; no reliable D call. The CDR3 loop spans 11 amino acids. Looked up from germline, CDR1 is MNHNS and CDR2 is SASEGT. The V gene lost 10 bases and the J gene lost 10 bases, with 16 bases spanning the gap. CDR3 amino acids: CANSQGPGAFF. The DNA of the CDR3 is TGTGCCAACAGCCAAGGGCCAGGAGCTTTCTTT.

This clonotype was seen at least ten times. The chain recombines TRBV7-9 with TRBJ2-7; 10 positions agree with TRBD1. With V trimmed by 3 bases and J by 4 bases, 6 bases remained unmatched. Germline loops: CDR1 SEHNR, CDR2 FQNEAQ (reference sequence). This CDR3 has 15 amino acids. The CDR3 DNA is TGTGCCAGCAGCTTTTGGGGACAGGGGAGTTACGAGCAGTACTTC. It codes for CASSFWGQGSYEQYF.

This clonotype was seen just once. With a much larger clone just one base away, this may be a read error. The J gene is TRBJ2-1, the V gene TRBV4-1; a possible D gene is TRBD2 (5 bases). Germline CDR1 reads MGHRA; CDR2 reads YSYEKL. The CDR3 runs to 16 residues. Here the CDR3 reads CDSSQDGSSSYNEQFF. The CDR3 DNA reads as TGCGACAGCAGTCAAGATGGGAGTAGCTCCTACAATGAGCAGTTCTTC.

This clonotype was observed many times. The DNA for the CDR3 is TGTGCCAGCGGTAGGACAGGGGTCTACGACGAGCAGTACTTC. Translated: CASGRTGVYDEQYF. V is TRBV2 and J is TRBJ2-7; TRBD1 matches at 9 bases. The CDR3 has 14 amino acids. V was clipped by 8 bases and J by 5 bases; unmatched bases: 10. Germline V gene data show CDR1 as SNHLY and CDR2 as FYNNEI.